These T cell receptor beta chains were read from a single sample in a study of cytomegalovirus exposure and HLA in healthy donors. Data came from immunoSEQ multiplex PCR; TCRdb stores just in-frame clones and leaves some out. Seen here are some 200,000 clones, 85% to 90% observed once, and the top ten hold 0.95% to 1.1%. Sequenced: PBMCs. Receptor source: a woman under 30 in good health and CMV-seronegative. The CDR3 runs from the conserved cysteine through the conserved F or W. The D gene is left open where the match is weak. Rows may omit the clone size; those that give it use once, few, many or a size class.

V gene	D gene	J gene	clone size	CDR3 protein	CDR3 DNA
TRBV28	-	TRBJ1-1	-	CASSPGGPQGFF	TGTGCCAGCAGTCCCGGGGGACCGCAAGGTTTCTTT
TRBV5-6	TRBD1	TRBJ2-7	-	CASSWDRTYEQYF	TGTGCCAGCAGCTGGGACAGAACCTACGAGCAGTACTTC
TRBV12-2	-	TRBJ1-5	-	CASRLAGAQGAYQPQHF	TGTGCAAGTCGCTTAGCGGGAGCACAGGGCGCGTATCAGCCCCAGCATTTT
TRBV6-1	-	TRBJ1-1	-	CASSKTPDLAAFF	TGTGCCAGCAGTAAAACCCCGGACCTAGCTGCTTTCTTT
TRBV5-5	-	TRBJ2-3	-	CASSAAADTQYF	TGTGCCAGCAGCGCGGCTGCAGATACGCAGTATTTT
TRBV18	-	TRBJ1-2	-	CASSPPLAQGDGYTF	TGTGCCAGCTCACCACCGCTGGCACAGGGAGATGGCTACACCTTC
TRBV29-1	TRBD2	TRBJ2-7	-	CSVGAGLAFEQYF	TGCAGCGTTGGCGCAGGACTAGCGTTCGAGCAGTACTTC
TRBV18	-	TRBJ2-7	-	CASSQNYGPYEQYF	TGTGCCAGCTCACAAAACTACGGCCCCTACGAGCAGTACTTC
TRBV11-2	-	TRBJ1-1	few	CASSQIFGTEAFF	TGTGCCAGCAGTCAAATCTTCGGCACTGAAGCTTTCTTT
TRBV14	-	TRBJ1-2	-	CASSQESGYGYTF	TGTGCCAGCAGCCAAGAGTCAGGGTATGGCTACACCTTC
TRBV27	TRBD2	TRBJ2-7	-	CASSPLAGGYSYEQYF	TGTGCCAGCAGTCCACTAGCGGGAGGTTACTCCTACGAGCAGTACTTC
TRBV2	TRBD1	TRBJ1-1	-	CASSVGQGNTEAFF	TGTGCCAGCAGTGTGGGACAGGGGAACACTGAAGCTTTCTTT
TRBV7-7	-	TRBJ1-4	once	CASSLRLNEKLFF	TGTGCCAGCAGCTTAAGACTTAATGAAAAACTGTTTTTT
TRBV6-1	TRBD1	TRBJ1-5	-	CASRLGQDSYQPQHF	TGTGCCAGCAGATTGGGACAGGATTCCTATCAGCCCCAGCATTTT
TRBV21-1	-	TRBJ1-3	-	CASSKPGASGNTIYF	TGTGCCAGCAGCAAACCCGGAGCCTCTGGAAACACCATATATTTT
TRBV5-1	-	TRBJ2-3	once	CASSLERVKDTQYF	TGCGCCAGCAGCTTGGAGCGCGTTAAAGATACGCAGTATTTT
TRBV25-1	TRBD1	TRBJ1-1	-	CASSDYDRGRTEAFF	TGTGCCAGCAGTGATTATGACAGGGGGAGGACTGAAGCTTTCTTT
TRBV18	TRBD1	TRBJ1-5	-	CASSNDRADQPQHF	TGTGCCAGCTCTAATGACAGGGCGGATCAGCCCCAGCATTTT
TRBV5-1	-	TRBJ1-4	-	CASSVSGTPNEKLFF	TGCGCCAGCAGCGTCAGTGGGACTCCTAATGAAAAACTGTTTTTT
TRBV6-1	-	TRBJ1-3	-	CASTGRGGYTIYF	TGTGCCAGCACCGGCAGGGGCGGGTACACCATATATTTT
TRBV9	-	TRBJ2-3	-	CASSVGQGEVDTQYF	TGTGCCAGCAGCGTTGGGCAGGGTGAAGTAGATACGCAGTATTTT
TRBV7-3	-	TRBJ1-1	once	CASSPMGGGTNTEAFF	TGTGCCAGCAGCCCGATGGGAGGGGGAACGAACACTGAAGCTTTCTTT
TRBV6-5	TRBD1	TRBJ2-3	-	CASSKTGRTDTQYF	TGTGCCAGCAGTAAGACAGGGCGCACAGATACGCAGTATTTT
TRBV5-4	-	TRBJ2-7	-	CASSSGWAGHEQYF	TGTGCCAGCAGCTCAGGGTGGGCAGGGCACGAGCAGTACTTC
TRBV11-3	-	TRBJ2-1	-	CASSLDPWSDEQFF	TGTGCCAGCAGCTTAGATCCGTGGTCGGATGAGCAGTTCTTC
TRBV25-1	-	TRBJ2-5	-	CASSESARVIRETQYF	TGTGCCAGCAGTGAATCAGCCAGGGTCATCAGGGAGACCCAGTACTTC
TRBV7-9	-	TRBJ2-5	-	CASTIGHLEYQETQYF	TGTGCCAGCACCATCGGACACCTTGAGTACCAAGAGACCCAGTACTTC
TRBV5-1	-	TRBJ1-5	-	CASSGPGNQPQHF	TGCGCCAGCAGCGGGCCTGGCAATCAGCCCCAGCATTTT
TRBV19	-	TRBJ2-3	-	CASSIYGGRTDTQYF	TGTGCCAGTAGTATATACGGGGGGCGCACAGATACGCAGTATTTT
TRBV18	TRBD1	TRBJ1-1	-	CASSPNQGGEAFF	TGTGCCAGCTCACCAAATCAGGGGGGCGAAGCTTTCTTT
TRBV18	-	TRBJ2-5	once	CASSPRWTGNPSQETQYF	TGTGCCAGCTCACCTAGATGGACTGGAAACCCCTCCCAAGAGACCCAGTACTTC
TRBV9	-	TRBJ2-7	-	CASSVSGESSYEQYF	TGTGCCAGCAGCGTATCAGGGGAATCCTCCTACGAGCAGTACTTC
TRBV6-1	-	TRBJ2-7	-	CASSGKGLDYEQYF	TGTGCCAGCAGTGGAAAGGGGCTTGATTACGAGCAGTACTTC
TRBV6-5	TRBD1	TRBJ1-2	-	CASSLGQGSGYTF	TGTGCCAGCAGCCTGGGACAGGGAAGTGGCTACACCTTC
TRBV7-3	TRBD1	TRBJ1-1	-	CASSASGQDSTEAFF	TGTGCCAGCAGCGCCTCGGGACAGGATTCCACTGAAGCTTTCTTT
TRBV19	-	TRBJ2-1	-	CASKMGANEQFF	TGTGCCAGTAAAATGGGAGCCAATGAGCAGTTCTTC
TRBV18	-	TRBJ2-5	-	CASSPQGRETQYF	TGTGCCAGCTCACCACAGGGGCGAGAGACCCAGTACTTC
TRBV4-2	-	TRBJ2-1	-	CASSQDYGDTKQFF	TGTGCCAGCAGCCAAGATTACGGGGACACCAAGCAGTTCTTC
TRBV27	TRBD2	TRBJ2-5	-	CASSTLGGETQYF	TGTGCCAGCAGTACCCTCGGGGGGGAGACCCAGTACTTC
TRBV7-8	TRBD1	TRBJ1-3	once	CASSLYGTGGNTIYF	TGTGCCAGCAGCTTATACGGGACAGGGGGAAACACCATATATTTT
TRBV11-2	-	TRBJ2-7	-	CASSLGTFYEQYF	TGTGCCAGCAGCTTAGGGACATTCTACGAGCAGTACTTC
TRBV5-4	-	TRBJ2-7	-	CASSWGTGAYEQYF	TGTGCCAGCAGCTGGGGGACGGGAGCCTACGAGCAGTACTTC
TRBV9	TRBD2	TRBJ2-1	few	CASSVGGSGESLHEQFF	TGTGCCAGCAGCGTAGGTGGCAGCGGGGAAAGTTTACATGAGCAGTTCTTC
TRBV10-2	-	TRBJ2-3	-	CASRGAGAGTDTQYF	TGCGCCAGCAGGGGCGCGGGGGCTGGCACAGATACGCAGTATTTT
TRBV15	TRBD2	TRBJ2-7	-	CATSRDSAGGHEQYF	TGTGCCACCAGCAGAGATTCAGCGGGGGGGCACGAGCAGTACTTC